These T cell receptor beta chains were read from a single sample in a study of CXCR3-negative and CXCR3-positive naive CD8 T cells. TCRdb reworked the 5' RACE reads into one entry per CDR3 protein, no DNA. The sample shows about 98,000 distinct CDR3 sequences, and roughly 0.89% sits with its ten largest clones. Sequencing was carried out using naive CXCR3+ CD8+ T cells from blood. Receptors originate from a human donor in good health. Some clones in this sample may be carry-over from other donors' samples. Both conserved end residues are part of each CDR3.

j_call v_call cdr3_aa
TRBJ2-1 TRBV29-1 CSGERVDEQFF
TRBJ2-7 TRBV6-5 CATASRGYEQYF
TRBJ2-5 TRBV19 CASSPGTSELAFQETQYF
TRBJ1-1 TRBV5-1 CASSLFSGTEAFF
TRBJ1-1 TRBV28 CASSFGSSLEAFF
TRBJ2-2 TRBV4-2 CASSQAVVLAGGSLTGELFF
TRBJ1-2 TRBV28 CASRVAGTVYGYTF
TRBJ2-7 TRBV25-1 CASSEGWEQYF
TRBJ1-6 TRBV12-3/TRBV12-4 CASSLGQSNSPLHF
TRBJ2-2 TRBV28 CASSFGGEAGELFF
TRBJ2-7 TRBV28 CASRSVETGDEQYF
TRBJ1-6 TRBV10-3 CAIRSTSSGPDNSPLHF
TRBJ2-3 TRBV12-3/TRBV12-4 CASSLAGATDTQYF
TRBJ2-1 TRBV7-3 CASSSGGHEQFF
TRBJ2-1 TRBV7-9 CATGVSYNEQFF
TRBJ2-5 TRBV1 CTSSQRAKETQYF
TRBJ2-1 TRBV14 CASSLAWGPGGPDNEQFF
TRBJ2-7 TRBV27 CASSLRGGAPPSGTNSYEQYF
TRBJ2-5 TRBV28 CASSPPDEQETQYF
TRBJ2-3 TRBV28 CASSLAYTDTQYF
TRBJ2-1 TRBV28 CASSLRDYNEQFF
TRBJ2-3 TRBV27 CASTLSGLSDTQYF
TRBJ2-7 TRBV5-1 CASSPTPYYEQYF
TRBJ2-2 TRBV9 CASSVLAGVNTGELFF
TRBJ2-1 TRBV3-1 CASSRLMGDNEQFF
TRBJ2-3 TRBV28 CASRDRVTDTQYF
TRBJ2-3 TRBV28 CASSFTGGPDTQYF
TRBJ1-6 TRBV30 CALTGGSSYNSPLHF
TRBJ1-2 TRBV4-3 CASSDSLGSIDGYTF
TRBJ2-7 TRBV2 CASSEALSTPGYF
TRBJ2-1 TRBV6-5 CASSTPELVDEQFF
TRBJ2-5 TRBV6-2/TRBV6-3 CASSYVGIQETQYF
TRBJ2-1 TRBV20-1 CSARMTGYDNEQFF
TRBJ1-1 TRBV29-1 CSVLGSGEAFF
TRBJ1-1 TRBV25-1 CASSEFLTGVNTEAFF
TRBJ2-1 TRBV14 CASSQDRRYNEQFF
TRBJ1-1 TRBV7-9 CASSSHSEATEAFF
TRBJ2-1 TRBV15 CATTGLAAHPAGNEQFF
TRBJ1-1 TRBV6-5 CASSYGEGTEAFF
TRBJ1-6 TRBV28 CASDRVDSPLHF
TRBJ1-2 TRBV28 CASSLPPDGAMGYTF